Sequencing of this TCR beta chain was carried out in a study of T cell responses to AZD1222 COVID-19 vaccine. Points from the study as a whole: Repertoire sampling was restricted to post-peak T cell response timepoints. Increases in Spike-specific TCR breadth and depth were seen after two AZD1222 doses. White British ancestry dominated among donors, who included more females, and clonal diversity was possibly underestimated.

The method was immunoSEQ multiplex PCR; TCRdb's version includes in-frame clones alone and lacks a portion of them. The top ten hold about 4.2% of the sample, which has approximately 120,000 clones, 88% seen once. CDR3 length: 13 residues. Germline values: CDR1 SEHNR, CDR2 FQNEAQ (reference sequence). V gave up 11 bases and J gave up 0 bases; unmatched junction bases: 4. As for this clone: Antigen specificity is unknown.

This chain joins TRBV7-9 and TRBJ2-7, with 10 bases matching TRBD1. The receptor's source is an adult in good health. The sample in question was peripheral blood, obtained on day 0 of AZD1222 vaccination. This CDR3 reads CAAGQGSSYEQYF. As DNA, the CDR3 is TGTGCCGCGGGACAGGGGAGCTCCTACGAGCAGTACTTC.